The 30 T cell receptor beta chains given below trace back to one sample, sequenced in a study of tissue T cells after allogeneic stem cell transplantation. This table comes from immunoSEQ multiplex PCR, and its TCRdb copy is limited to in-frame clones, with some not included. The table shows several thousand clones, with about half occurring only once. Time point given: mouse harvest day 7 after allogeneic transplant. The graft held 10^6 splenic CD5+ T cells and 10^7 T-cell-depleted bone marrow cells. The sequencing input was gut tissue. The receptors stem from a female BALB/c mouse given C57BL/6 T cells with graft-versus-host disease after an allogeneic hematopoietic cell transplant.

About this clone itself: Genes and germline are mouse. The CDR3 goes on 1 residue after the read ends, and that part is filled in from the germline J gene. The V gene is TRBV26, the J gene TRBJ2-5; 7 nucleotides match TRBD1. The CDR3 extends over 14 amino acids. CDR1 and CDR2 from the germline V gene are KGHPV and FQNQEV (reference sequence). J gave up 3 bases and V 2 bases, and 2 bases lay outside the gene matches. The chain's CDR3 is CASSLPGQQDTQYF. CDR3 DNA, as far as it was read: TGTGCCAGCAGTCTGCCGGGACAGCAAGACACCCAGTAC.

As for this clone: Any gene name here is a mouse gene name. With the read ending 1 residue before the CDR3 end, the germline J gene is used to fill in that end. The J gene is TRBJ2-1, the V gene TRBV13-3; TRBD2 agrees at 8 bases. The CDR3 is 14 amino acids. From germline, CDR1 is NNHDY and CDR2 SYVADS. V was pared by 2 bases and J by 2 bases, with 0 bases of the junction left unmatched. The CDR3 protein is CASSDWGDYAEQFF. CDR3 bases read: TGTGCCAGCAGTGACTGGGGGGACTATGCTGAGCAGTTC.

As concerns this clone: Gene names are the mouse ones. The read stops 1 residue short of the end of the CDR3; the missing end is completed from the germline J gene. Other DNA sequences in this specimen translate into the identical CDR3. The genes are TRBV3 and TRBJ2-7; 10 nucleotides align to TRBD2. V shed 4 bases and J 7 bases; nucleotides not matched to a gene: 4. CDR1 is SNHLY, CDR2 FYNGKV, per germline (reference sequence). This CDR3 contains 13 residues. The sequenced part of the CDR3 DNA is TGTGCCAGCAGCTCCGGGACTGGGGTGGAACAGTAC. This codes for CASSSGTGVEQY. The CDR3 as a whole reads CASSSGTGVEQYF.

Remarks on this clone: The gene symbols are mouse symbols. Read sequence stops 1 residue before the CDR3 end, and the germline J gene provides the missing end. V gene TRBV23 combines with J gene TRBJ1-3; the D call in the table, TRBD1, was not verified against the DNA. Germline V gene sequence: CDR1 KGHTA, CDR2 FQNQQP. There are 14 residues in the CDR3. The CDR3 is CSSSPGGSGNTLYF. Incomplete CDR3 DNA: TGCTCCAGCAGCCCAGGGGGCTCTGGAAATACGCTCTAT.

This clone is labeled medium-sized. Each gene name is a mouse one. The read ends 1 residue early relative to the CDR3; the germline J gene fills the gap. The V call is TRBV19, the J call TRBJ2-7, with D perhaps matching TRBD1 (5 bases). Trimming took 2 bases from V and 0 from J, leaving 9 bases between them. Per the germline V gene, CDR1 is FNHDT and CDR2 is SITEND (reference sequence). The CDR3 has 14 residues. The CDR3 loop is CASSIDSSSYEQYF. CDR3 DNA (partial): TGTGCCAGCAGTATTGACAGTAGCTCCTATGAACAGTAC.

A word on this clone: All gene names here are mouse names. The CDR3 sequence: CASSFGTGGTGQLYF. CDR3 bases read: TGTGCCAGCAGCTTTGGGACAGGGGGCACCGGGCAGCTCTAC. This rearrangement joins TRBV4 to TRBJ2-2; 11 nucleotides align to TRBD1. The read gets to within 1 residue of the CDR3 end, and the germline J gene fills in the rest. The J segment lost 4 bases and the V segment lost 4 bases, leaving 2 bases of the junction unmatched. The CDR3 totals 15 residues. Germline CDR1 LGHDT, CDR2 YNNKQL (reference sequence).

About this clone itself: Gene labels here are mouse ones. The chain's CDR3 is CASGTAQDTQYF. The sequenced part of the CDR3 DNA is TGTGCCAGCGGGACAGCCCAAGACACCCAGTAC. V gene TRBV13-1 combines with J gene TRBJ2-5; 7 positions match TRBD1. The read ends 1 residue shy of where the CDR3 ends; the end is completed using the germline J gene. Per the germline V gene, CDR1 is NSHNY and CDR2 is SYGAGN. Trimming cost V 7 bases and J 2 bases; bases outside gene matches: 1. The CDR3 loop spans 12 amino acids.

As to this clone: Genes and germline are mouse. The CDR3 end falls 1 residue outside the read, so it is completed with the germline J gene. The chain recombines TRBV26 with TRBJ1-2; D may be TRBD1 (6 bases). The CDR3 has 15 amino acids. V was pared by 2 bases and J by 0 bases, with 10 bases between. Germline V lookup: CDR1 KGHPV, CDR2 FQNQEV (reference sequence). CDR3 in amino acids: CASSLIGTSNSDYTF. The CDR3 bases that were read are TGTGCCAGCAGTCTGATCGGGACATCAAACTCCGACTACACC.

Points on this clone: Genes and germline are mouse. With the read ending 1 residue before the CDR3 end, the germline J gene is used to fill in that end. The V gene is TRBV23, the J gene TRBJ1-4. CDR3 size: 12 residues. Germline V CDR1 and CDR2: KGHTA, FQNQQP. CDR3 loop: CSSSRDHERLFF. Incomplete CDR3 DNA: TGCTCCAGCAGTCGGGACCACGAAAGATTATTT.

About this clone itself: The gene names here belong to mouse. The read ends 1 residue early relative to the CDR3; the germline J gene fills the gap. The chain employs TRBV13-2 and TRBJ2-5; 8 nucleotides line up with TRBD2. The J segment lost 2 bases and the V segment lost 2 bases, leaving 1 base of the junction unmatched. CDR1 and CDR2 (germline): NNHNN, SYGAGS (reference sequence). The CDR3 covers 14 residues. CDR3 DNA (partial): TGTGCCAGCGGTGACTGGGGGGCCCAAGACACCCAGTAC. Protein: CASGDWGAQDTQY. The whole CDR3 reads CASGDWGAQDTQYF.

This clone was counted a few times. Gene labels here are mouse ones. The CDR3 end falls 1 residue outside the read, so it is completed with the germline J gene. The J gene is TRBJ2-3, the V gene TRBV26; D gene unclear. V shed 4 bases and J shed 0 bases, with 17 bases lying between them. The CDR3 length is 17 residues. From germline, CDR1 is KGHPV and CDR2 FQNQEV (reference sequence). The DNA read from the CDR3 is TGTGCCAGCAGTCCAATCCAAGGCGGGCCTAGTGCAGAAACGCTGTAT. This gives the protein CASSPIQGGPSAETLY. The complete CDR3 sequence is CASSPIQGGPSAETLYF.

Comments on this clone: Gene names refer to mouse genes. The CDR3 end is not reached by the read, which stops 1 residue before it; the germline J gene fills it in. This sequence joins TRBV26 and TRBJ2-7, with a tentative D call TRBD1 (6 bases). Looked up from germline, CDR1 is KGHPV and CDR2 is FQNQEV (reference sequence). Trimming took off 2 bases at V and 0 bases at J, with 11 bases between the two ends. This CDR3 is 15 amino acids long. The sequenced part of the CDR3 DNA is TGTGCCAGCAGTCTGGCGGGACAATACTCCTATGAACAGTAC. Protein product: CASSLAGQYSYEQY. The whole CDR3 reads CASSLAGQYSYEQYF.

This clone was found a few times. Gene names and germline refer to mouse. The read finishes 1 residue shy of the CDR3 end, and the germline J gene is used to complete it. The V call is TRBV26, the J call TRBJ1-4; 8 nucleotides align to TRBD1. The germline V gene encodes CDR1 KGHPV and CDR2 FQNQEV (reference sequence). J gave up 7 bases and V 3 bases, and 7 bases lay outside the gene matches. There are 15 residues in the CDR3. CDR3: CASSLLAGGSERLFF. The DNA read from the CDR3 is TGTGCCAGCAGTCTTCTGGCAGGGGGCAGCGAAAGATTATTT.

This clone was observed a handful of times. The genes and germline here are from mouse. The read ends 1 residue shy of where the CDR3 ends; the end is completed using the germline J gene. This chain links TRBV3 with TRBJ1-2, with D possibly being TRBD1 (6 bases). V was cut by 5 bases and J by 0 bases, with 10 bases left in between. The CDR3 length is 14 residues. In germline, CDR1 is SNHLY, CDR2 FYNGKV (reference sequence). The chain's CDR3 is CASSPRGANSDYTF. Partial CDR3 DNA: TGTGCCAGCAGCCCCAGGGGCGCAAACTCCGACTACACC. Full variable domain (missing parts from reference TRBV3 and TRBJ1-2): GPKVLQIPSHQIIDMGQMVTLNCDPVSNHLYFYWYKQILGQQMEFLVNFYNGKVMEKSKLFKDQFSVERPDGSYFTLKIQPTALEDSAVYFCASSPRGANSDYTFGSGTRLLVI.

The table lists this clone with a few counts. Genes here carry mouse names. The read terminates 1 residue before the CDR3 end, so the remaining end is supplied by the germline J gene. This chain links TRBV12-1 with TRBJ2-1, with D possibly matching TRBD1 (6 bases). In germline, CDR1 is SGHSN, CDR2 HYEKVE. V was shortened by 1 base and J by 6 bases, with 9 bases between the two germline ends. The CDR3 is 13 residues long. Here the CDR3 reads CASSLNRAAEQFF. The covered CDR3 bases are TGTGCCAGCTCTCTGAACAGGGCTGCTGAGCAGTTC.

Note on this clone: Genes and germline are mouse. The CDR3 end is not reached by the read, which stops 1 residue before it; the germline J gene fills it in. This sequence joins TRBV3 and TRBJ2-3; D gene unclear. V lost 4 bases and J 0 bases, leaving 5 bases between the germline ends. Germline V gives CDR1 SNHLY, CDR2 FYNGKV (reference sequence). The CDR3 contains 13 residues. The CDR3 spells CASSSTSAETLYF. The sequenced part of the CDR3 DNA is TGTGCCAGCAGCTCTACTAGTGCAGAAACGCTGTAT.

Worth noting for this clone: All gene names here are mouse names. The read terminates 1 residue before the CDR3 end, so the remaining end is supplied by the germline J gene. The chain is built from TRBV5 and TRBJ2-4, with TRBD1 matching over 9 bases. In germline, CDR1 is LGHNA, CDR2 YNLKQL (reference sequence). The CDR3 runs to 16 residues. The V and J ends lost 2 bases and 2 bases, in that order; junction bases with no gene match: 5. CDR3 in amino acids: CASSQSTGGFQNTLYF. The sequenced part of the CDR3 DNA is TGTGCCAGCAGCCAATCGACAGGGGGATTTCAAAACACCTTGTAC.

This clone turned up a few times. Germline and genes: mouse. The same CDR3 arises from other DNA sequences in this sample as well. CDR3 DNA, as far as it was read: TGTGCAAGCAGCTTAGGAGGTTCTGGAAATACGCTCTAT. As protein: CASSLGGSGNTLY. In full, the CDR3 is CASSLGGSGNTLYF. The genes are TRBV16 and TRBJ1-3; D not resolved. The DNA ends 1 residue before the CDR3 does, and the rest of the CDR3 is filled in from the germline J gene. The germline V and J ends were trimmed by 1 base and 0 bases, with 4 bases remaining between them. The CDR3 loop spans 14 amino acids. Germline assignment: CDR1 SGHSA and CDR2 FRNQAP.

About this clone: Germline and genes here are mouse. The read stops 1 residue short of the end of the CDR3; the missing end is completed from the germline J gene. The V and J genes are TRBV23 and TRBJ1-6; TRBD1, the table's D call, was not compared with the DNA. TRBJ1-6 is an ORF, with its function uncertain. This CDR3 region has 14 residues. Germline CDR1 KGHTA, CDR2 FQNQQP. CDR3 DNA (partial): TGCTCCAGCAGCCGACAGGGCTATAATTCGCCCCTCTAC. As protein: CSSSRQGYNSPLY. The CDR3 in its entirety is CSSSRQGYNSPLYF.

In this sample, this clone turned up a few times. Gene names denote mouse genes. With the read ending 1 residue before the CDR3 end, the germline J gene is used to fill in that end. The chain is built from TRBV26 and TRBJ2-3; perhaps TRBD1 as D (6 bases). Germline V gene sequence: CDR1 KGHPV, CDR2 FQNQEV (reference sequence). Trimming left V 3 bases short and J 0 bases short, with 10 bases between. The CDR3 is made up of 15 amino acids. The CDR3 region is CASSLGTSSAETLYF. CDR3 bases read: TGTGCCAGCAGTCTCGGGACATCTAGTGCAGAAACGCTGTAT. The full variable domain, in which reference TRBV26 and TRBJ2-3 provide the parts outside the CDR3, is NSKVIQTPRYLVKGQGQKAKMRCIPEKGHPVVFWYQQNKNNEFKFLINFQNQEVLQQIDMTEKRFSAECPSNSPCSLEIQSSEAGDSALYLCASSLGTSSAETLYFGSGTRLTVL.

Turning to this clone: Mouse gene names apply. The read terminates 1 residue before the CDR3 end, so the remaining end is supplied by the germline J gene. The J gene is TRBJ2-1, the V gene TRBV23; the tabulated D call, TRBD2, remains unverified against the DNA. Germline CDR1 and CDR2: KGHTA and FQNQQP. The CDR3 is made up of 14 amino acids. CDR3 loop: CSSKYWGGVAEQFF. Incomplete CDR3 DNA: TGCTCCAGCAAGTACTGGGGGGGCGTGGCTGAGCAGTTC.

This clone was recorded a few times. Germline and genes here are mouse. The missing CDR3 end, 1 residue past where the read stops, is filled in from the germline J gene. The rearrangement uses TRBV23 and TRBJ2-7; TRBD1, the table's D call, lacks a check against the DNA. There are 12 residues in the CDR3. Germline V gene lookup returns CDR1 KGHTA and CDR2 FQNQQP. Incomplete CDR3 DNA: TGCTCCAGCAGTCAAGACAGCTATGAACAGTAC. Protein product: CSSSQDSYEQY. The CDR3 in its entirety is CSSSQDSYEQYF.

In regard to this clone: Gene names follow the mouse nomenclature. The CDR3 end lies 1 residue beyond the end of the read and is filled in from the germline J gene. The gene calls are TRBV24 and TRBJ2-1; 11 bases align to TRBD1. Germline V gene sequence: CDR1 KGHTA, CDR2 FRNEEI. This CDR3 spans 16 amino acids. After removal of 3 bases from V and 4 bases from J, the junction contained 5 bases not matched to a gene. The part of the CDR3 DNA that was read is TGTGCCAGCAGTCTTCGGACAGGGGGCGTTTATGCTGAGCAGTTC. Its translation is CASSLRTGGVYAEQF. The whole CDR3 region reads CASSLRTGGVYAEQFF.

About this clone: The genes and germline here are from mouse. Sequencing ends 1 residue short of the CDR3 end; the germline J gene provides the rest. The rearrangement uses TRBV1 and TRBJ2-4; possibly TRBD1 or TRBD2 for D (5 bases each). Trimming pared 1 base from V and 0 bases from J, leaving 5 bases between. The CDR3 is 14 residues long. Per the germline V gene, CDR1 is NSQYPW and CDR2 is LRSPGD (reference sequence). The CDR3 reads CTCSAGGSQNTLYF. CDR3 bases read: TGCACCTGCAGTGCAGGGGGGAGTCAAAACACCTTGTAC.

Turning to this clone: Mouse gene names apply. The read stops 1 residue short of the end of the CDR3; the missing end is completed from the germline J gene. The chain links TRBV13-3 to TRBJ2-7, with 12 nucleotides matching TRBD2. The CDR3 consists of 13 residues. Looked up from germline, CDR1 is NNHDY and CDR2 is SYVADS. Germline trimming cut 5 bases from V and 5 bases from J; bases unmatched to any gene: 2. CDR3 sequence: CASSRTGGDEQYF. The part of the CDR3 DNA that was read is TGTGCCAGCAGCAGGACTGGGGGGGATGAACAGTAC.

As to this clone: Any gene name here is a mouse gene name. The read halts 1 residue ahead of the CDR3 end, with the missing end drawn from the germline J gene. The chain uses TRBV3 and TRBJ1-2, with D tentatively TRBD1 (6 bases). Germline values: CDR1 SNHLY, CDR2 FYNGKV (reference sequence). With 6 bases removed from V and 1 base from J, the gap between germline ends came to 9 bases. This CDR3 is 13 amino acids long. The sequenced part of the CDR3 DNA is TGTGCCAGCAGACCAGGGGTAAACTCCGACTACACC. This gives the protein CASRPGVNSDYT. The entire CDR3 protein is CASRPGVNSDYTF.

This clone has just a few counts. Mouse germline and gene names are used. Read data end 1 residue before the CDR3 end; the end is taken from the germline J gene. This chain links TRBV3 with TRBJ1-2; TRBD1 might be the D (5 bases). Germline CDR1 and CDR2: SNHLY and FYNGKV (reference sequence). CDR3 length equals 12 residues. V dropped 3 bases and J dropped 5 bases, with 7 bases sitting between them. The CDR3 DNA, read in part, is TGTGCCAGCAGCTTTACAGGATCCGACTACACC. It translates to CASSFTGSDYT. The entire CDR3 protein reads CASSFTGSDYTF.

This clone was found a few times. Gene labels here are mouse ones. Read data end 1 residue before the CDR3 end; the end is taken from the germline J gene. The rearrangement joins TRBV26 to TRBJ2-4; no firm D call. From germline, CDR1 is KGHPV and CDR2 FQNQEV (reference sequence). The CDR3 extends over 14 amino acids. Between the trimmed V and J ends, which lost 2 bases and 0 bases, there was a span of 6 bases. The CDR3 bases that were read are TGTGCCAGCAGTCTGACATCTAGTCAAAACACCTTGTAC. Its protein product is CASSLTSSQNTLY. Given in full, the CDR3 is CASSLTSSQNTLYF.

Concerning this clone itself: Genes here carry mouse names. The read ends 1 residue early relative to the CDR3; the germline J gene fills the gap. This sequence joins TRBV26 and TRBJ1-4, with D maybe TRBD1 (5 bases). V dropped 4 bases and J dropped 0 bases, with 6 bases sitting between them. Germline-derived CDR1 and CDR2 are KGHPV and FQNQEV (reference sequence). The CDR3 totals 14 residues. The CDR3 bases that were read are TGTGCCAGCAGTCCACAGGTTTCCAACGAAAGATTATTT. Its protein is CASSPQVSNERLF. The entire CDR3 reads CASSPQVSNERLFF.

Of note for this clone: Each gene name is a mouse one. The observed sequence ends 1 residue before the CDR3 terminus, with the missing tail filled in from the germline J gene. This specimen includes other DNA sequences encoding the same CDR3. The chain couples TRBV26 to TRBJ2-1, with unresolved D. The CDR3 has 13 amino acids. Trimming removed 3 bases at V and 1 base at J, with 4 bases between. CDR1 and CDR2 (germline): KGHPV, FQNQEV (reference sequence). The part of the CDR3 DNA that was read is TGTGCCAGCAGTCTTTCGAACTATGCTGAGCAGTTC. This sequence encodes CASSLSNYAEQF. Given in full, the CDR3 is CASSLSNYAEQFF.